This T cell receptor beta chain appears in the sequencing data of a study of T cell responses to AZD1222 COVID-19 vaccine. Profiling relied on immunoSEQ multiplex PCR, and the TCRdb table lists in-frame clones only, not all of them. The sample consists of 100,000 to 150,000 clones, approximately 94% of them appearing once. The CDR3 length is 13 residues. V lost 4 bases and J 1 base, leaving 8 bases between the germline ends. The germline V gene has CDR1 SGHNT and CDR2 YYREEE (reference sequence). Whole-study results and caveats: Dominant CD4 TCR responses targeted spike regions 160-218 and 743-854. Repertoires were obtained only post-peak T cell response.

Points on this clone: The antigen is not known.

The sequences come from peripheral blood, collected 28 days after the second AZD1222 dose. The TCR comes from an adult who received the AZD1222 COVID-19 vaccine. This chain connects TRBV5-4 to TRBJ2-5; no definite D call. CDR3 amino acids: CASSPALQETQYF. The CDR3 nucleotides are TGTGCCAGCAGCCCGGCCCTCCAAGAGACCCAGTACTTC.